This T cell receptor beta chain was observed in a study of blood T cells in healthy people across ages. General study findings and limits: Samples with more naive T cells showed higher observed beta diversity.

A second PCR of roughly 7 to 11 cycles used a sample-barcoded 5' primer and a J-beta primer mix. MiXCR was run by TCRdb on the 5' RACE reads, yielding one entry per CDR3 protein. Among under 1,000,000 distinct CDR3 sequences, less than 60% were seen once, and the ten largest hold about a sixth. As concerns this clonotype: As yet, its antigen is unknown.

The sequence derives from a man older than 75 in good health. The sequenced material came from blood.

This chain's CDR3 is CASRMLGWSGELFF. CDR3 in DNA: TGTGCCAGCAGGATGTTAGGGTGGTCCGGGGAGCTGTTTTTT. The V gene is TRBV6-2 or TRBV6-3, the J gene TRBJ2-2; D not certain. Germline-derived CDR1 and CDR2 are MNHEY and SVGEGT. The length of the CDR3 is 14 residues. Trimming cost V 6 bases and J 6 bases, with 14 bases left between them.